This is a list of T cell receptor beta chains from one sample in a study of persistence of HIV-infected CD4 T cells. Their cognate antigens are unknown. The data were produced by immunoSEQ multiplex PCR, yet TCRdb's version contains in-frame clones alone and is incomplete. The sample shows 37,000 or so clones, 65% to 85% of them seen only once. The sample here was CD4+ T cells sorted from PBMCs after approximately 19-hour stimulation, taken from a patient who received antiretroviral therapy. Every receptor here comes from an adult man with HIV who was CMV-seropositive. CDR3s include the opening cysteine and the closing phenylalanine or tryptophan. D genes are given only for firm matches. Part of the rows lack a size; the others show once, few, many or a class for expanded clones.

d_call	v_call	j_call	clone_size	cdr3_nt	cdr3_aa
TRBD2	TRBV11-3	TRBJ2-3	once	TGTGCCAGCAGCCAACGGACTAGCGGGGGGAGAGATACGCAGTATTTT	CASSQRTSGGRDTQYF
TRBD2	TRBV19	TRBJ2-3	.	TGTGCCAGTAGTATCAATAGCGGGGGGGCGACAGATACGCAGTATTTT	CASSINSGGATDTQYF
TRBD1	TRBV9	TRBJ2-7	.	TGTGCCAGCAGCGTAGGGGGACAGACCTCCTACGAGCAGTACTTC	CASSVGGQTSYEQYF
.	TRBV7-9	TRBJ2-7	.	TGTGCCAGCAGCCTAAGGGGGACAAGGGTTGACGAGCAGTACTTC	CASSLRGTRVDEQYF
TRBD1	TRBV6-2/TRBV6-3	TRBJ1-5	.	TGTGCCAGCAGTGTCGGGACAGGGGGTCAGCCCCAGCATTTT	CASSVGTGGQPQHF
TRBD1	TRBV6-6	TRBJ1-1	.	TGTGCCAGCGGGCGGGACAGTCGGAACACTGAAGCTTTCTTT	CASGRDSRNTEAFF
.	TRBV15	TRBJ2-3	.	TGTGCCACCAGCAGAGTTAGACAGGGCACAGATACGCAGTATTTT	CATSRVRQGTDTQYF
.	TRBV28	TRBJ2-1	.	TGTGCCAGCAGTTTATCCGCCGAAGGCTCCTACAATGAGCAGTTCTTC	CASSLSAEGSYNEQFF
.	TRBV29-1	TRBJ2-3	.	TGCAGCGTCGATACGCAGTATTTT	CSVDTQYF
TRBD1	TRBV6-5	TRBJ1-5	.	TGTGCCAGCAGCCTCAGGGGGCGCGAACAGCCCCAGCATTTT	CASSLRGREQPQHF
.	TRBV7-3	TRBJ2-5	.	TGTGCCAGCAGCAGCGACCCAACGGGGGAGACCCAGTACTTC	CASSSDPTGETQYF
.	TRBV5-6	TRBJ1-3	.	TGTGCCAGCAGCGTTGACAGCCTTGCTGGAAACACCATATATTTT	CASSVDSLAGNTIYF
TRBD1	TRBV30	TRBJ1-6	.	TGTGCCTTCCAGACAGGGGCGAGGAATTCACCCCTCCACTTT	CAFQTGARNSPLHF
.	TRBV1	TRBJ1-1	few	TGCACCAGCAGCCAAGTAAACAAACAGGGGGAGGACACTGAAGCTTTCTTT	CTSSQVNKQGEDTEAFF
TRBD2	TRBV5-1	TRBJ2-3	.	TGCGCCAGCAGCTTGGGGGCTAGCGGGGGAGATACGCAGTATTTT	CASSLGASGGDTQYF
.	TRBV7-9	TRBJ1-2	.	TGTGCCAGCAGCTTAGAGCAGGGAATCGCTTGGGGCTACACCTTC	CASSLEQGIAWGYTF
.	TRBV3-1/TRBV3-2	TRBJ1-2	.	TGTGCCAGCAGTCCCGGGGGGGCGCGGGACTATGGCTACACCTTC	CASSPGGARDYGYTF
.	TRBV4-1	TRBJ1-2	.	TGCGCCAGCAGCCCCACCGGGACTCGAATAAACTATGGCTACACCTTC	CASSPTGTRINYGYTF
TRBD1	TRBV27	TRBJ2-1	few	TGTGCCAGCAGACCCGCCAAAGGGGGCCCGGGCAATGAGCAGTTCTTC	CASRPAKGGPGNEQFF
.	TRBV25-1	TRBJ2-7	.	TGTGCCAGCAGTGAATTCGGGGCGCGAGGGGAGCAGTACTTC	CASSEFGARGEQYF
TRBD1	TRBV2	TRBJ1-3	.	TGTGCCAGCTATCAGGGGGGGTCCGGAAACACCATATATTTT	CASYQGGSGNTIYF
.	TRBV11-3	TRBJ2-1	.	TGTGCCAGCAGTCCAGGGGGGTCATACAATGAGCAGTTCTTC	CASSPGGSYNEQFF
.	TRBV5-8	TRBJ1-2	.	TGTGCCAGCAGCTTTGGGCAGGGTCATGGCTACACCTTC	CASSFGQGHGYTF
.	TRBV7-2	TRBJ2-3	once	TGTGCCAGCAGCTTTAGATGGGGCCCCACAGATACGCAGTATTTT	CASSFRWGPTDTQYF
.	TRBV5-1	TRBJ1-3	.	TGCGCCAGCAGCCCCCGGAGTGGGGACTACCCTGGAAACACCATATATTTT	CASSPRSGDYPGNTIYF
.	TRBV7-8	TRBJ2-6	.	TGTGCCAGCAGCTTAGAAAGGGGGGCAAGAGGGGCCAACGTCCTGACTTTC	CASSLERGARGANVLTF
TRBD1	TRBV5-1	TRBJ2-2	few	TGCGCCAGCAGCGTGGACAGGGGCGCGAACACCGGGGAGCTGTTTTTT	CASSVDRGANTGELFF
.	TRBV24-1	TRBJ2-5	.	TGTGCCACCAGTGATTTGAGGGCAGAGACCCAGTACTTC	CATSDLRAETQYF
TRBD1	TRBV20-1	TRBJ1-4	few	TGCAGTGCTAGTGCCGGGACAGGGGCTAATGAAAAACTGTTTTTT	CSASAGTGANEKLFF
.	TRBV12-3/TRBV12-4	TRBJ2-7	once	TGTGCCAGCAGTTCGAATTTGGTTTCTAAGTACTTC	CASSSNLVSKYF
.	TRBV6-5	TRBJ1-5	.	TGTGCCAGCAGTTACTGGGGCAGGAGCAATCAGCCCCAGCATTTT	CASSYWGRSNQPQHF
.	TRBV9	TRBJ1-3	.	TGTGCCAGCAGCTCCCCACGAGGGGATCAGTCTGGAAACACCATATATTTT	CASSSPRGDQSGNTIYF
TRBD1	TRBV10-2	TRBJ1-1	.	TGCGCCAGCAGTGAGTCATTGGACAGGGGAAGGGTGAACACTGAAGCTTTCTTT	CASSESLDRGRVNTEAFF
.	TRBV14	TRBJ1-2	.	TGTGCCAGCAGCCCCAAGAGAACAGGCTATGGCTACACCTTC	CASSPKRTGYGYTF
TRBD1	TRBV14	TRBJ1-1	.	TGTGCCAGCAGGGGACAGGGCGGGACTGAAGCTTTCTTT	CASRGQGGTEAFF
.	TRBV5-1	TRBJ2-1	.	TGCGCCAGCAGCCGGACCGTCAGCTCCTACAATGAGCAGTTCTTC	CASSRTVSSYNEQFF
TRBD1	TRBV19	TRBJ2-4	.	TGTGCCAGTGCGTACAGGGGCGCCAAAAACATTCAGTACTTC	CASAYRGAKNIQYF
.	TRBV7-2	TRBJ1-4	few	TGTGCCAGCAGCCCGTACATCCAAGACAGTGAAAAACTGTTTTTT	CASSPYIQDSEKLFF
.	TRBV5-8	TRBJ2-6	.	TGTGCCAGCAGCCTTGGGTACGCAGGGTCTGGGGCCAACGTCCTGACTTTC	CASSLGYAGSGANVLTF
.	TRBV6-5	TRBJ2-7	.	TGTGCCAGCAGTTACCCCCAAAAACAGGGCCCCGAGCAGTACTTC	CASSYPQKQGPEQYF
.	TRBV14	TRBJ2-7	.	TGTGCCAGCAGCCAAGTTCAGGCACCGAACTCCTACGAGCAGTACTTC	CASSQVQAPNSYEQYF
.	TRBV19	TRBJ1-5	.	TGTGCCAGCCTTCAGGGAGCCGGGGGGCCCCAGCATTTT	CASLQGAGGPQHF
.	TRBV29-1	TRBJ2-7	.	TGCAGCGTCCGCAGGGGTTACGAGCAGTACTTC	CSVRRGYEQYF
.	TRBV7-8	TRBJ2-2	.	TGTGCCAGCAGCATGGGGGTGTCCGGGGAGCTGTTTTTT	CASSMGVSGELFF
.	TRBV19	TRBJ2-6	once	TGTGCCAGTAGTATCCTATTGGCCGGGACGGACGGCTCTGGGGCCAACGTCCTGACTTTC	CASSILLAGTDGSGANVLTF
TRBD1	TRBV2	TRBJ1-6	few	TGTGCCAGCAGGTCGGGACAGAGCTCCTATAATTCACCCCTCCACTTT	CASRSGQSSYNSPLHF
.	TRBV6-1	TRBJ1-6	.	TGTGCCAGCAGTGATAATCCAGGACACAGCTCCTATAATTCACCCCTCCACTTT	CASSDNPGHSSYNSPLHF
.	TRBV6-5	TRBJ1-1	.	TGTGCCAGCAGTTATCAGGGAAGGAACACTGAAGCTTTCTTT	CASSYQGRNTEAFF
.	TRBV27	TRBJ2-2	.	TGTGCCAGCAAGCCCGACATTGGAGGGGGCGCCGACGGGGAGCTGTTTTTT	CASKPDIGGGADGELFF
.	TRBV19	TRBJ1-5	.	TGTGCCAGTAGTAGATTACTGACAGGAGCCAATCAGCCCCAGCATTTT	CASSRLLTGANQPQHF
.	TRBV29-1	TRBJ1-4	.	TGCAGCGTTATTTACGGCCCTGAAGAGCTGTTTTTT	CSVIYGPEELFF
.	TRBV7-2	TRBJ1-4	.	TGTGCCAGCAGCTTCACGAAGGCAACTAATGAAAAACTGTTTTTT	CASSFTKATNEKLFF
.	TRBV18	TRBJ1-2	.	TGTGCCAGCTCACCAGGAGCGGGGAAACTCTATGGCTACACCTTC	CASSPGAGKLYGYTF
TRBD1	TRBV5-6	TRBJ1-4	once	TGTGCCAGCAGCTTACAGGGGCTGGATGAAAAACTGTTTTTT	CASSLQGLDEKLFF
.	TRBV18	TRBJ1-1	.	TGTGCCAGCTCACCGAATCCGGGTTACACTGAAGCTTTCTTT	CASSPNPGYTEAFF
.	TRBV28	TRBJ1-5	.	TGTGCCAGCAGTTTAAATCAGCCCCAGCATTTT	CASSLNQPQHF